The rows below give T cell receptor beta chains drawn from one sample of a study of blood T cell repertoires in COVID-19. The method was immunoSEQ multiplex PCR; TCRdb's version includes in-frame clones alone and lacks a portion of them. The table has about 160,000 clones, roughly 84% seen once. Material: peripheral blood. The receptors stem from a woman aged 55-69 years with COVID-19, enrolled during active disease. The CDR3 runs from the conserved cysteine through the conserved F or W. D genes are given only for firm matches. Not every row has a clone size; where given, it reads once, few, many or a size class.

CASSHVLAGVEQFF	TGTGCCAGCAGCCACGTACTAGCGGGAGTTGAGCAGTTCTTC	NA	TRBJ2-1	TRBV3-1/TRBV3-2	TRBD2
CASSLRFGKGIPLWAFF	TGCGCCAGCAGCTTGAGGTTTGGAAAGGGGATACCACTCTGGGCTTTCTTT	NA	TRBJ1-1	TRBV5-1	NA
CASNQDRGRNSPLHF	TGTGCCAGCAACCAGGACAGGGGACGAAATTCACCCCTCCACTTT	NA	TRBJ1-6	TRBV5-4	TRBD1
CASSTLDSPANYGYTF	TGTGCCAGCTCAACGTTGGACAGCCCAGCTAACTATGGCTACACCTTC	NA	TRBJ1-2	TRBV18	NA
CASSLQGRGNTIYF	TGTGCCAGCAGTTTACAGGGAAGAGGAAACACCATATATTTT	NA	TRBJ1-3	TRBV6-6	NA
CASSEALTGKETQYF	TGTGCCAGCAGTGAAGCGCTCACAGGGAAAGAGACCCAGTACTTC	NA	TRBJ2-5	TRBV2	NA
CASSTDRRNTGELFF	TGTGCCAGCAGCACGGACAGGAGGAACACCGGGGAGCTGTTTTTT	NA	TRBJ2-2	TRBV6-5	TRBD1
CASSLYRGQGYTF	TGTGCCAGCAGCCTTTACAGGGGGCAAGGCTACACCTTC	few	TRBJ1-2	TRBV5-6	TRBD1
CASSARGSGNTIYF	TGTGCCAGCAGTGCCCGCGGATCTGGAAACACCATATATTTT	once	TRBJ1-3	TRBV25-1	NA
CAWRLGGQGGYTF	TGTGCCTGGAGGTTGGGGGGGCAGGGCGGCTACACCTTC	NA	TRBJ1-2	TRBV30	NA
CASSSTGPGNTIYF	TGTGCCAGCAGCTCGACAGGGCCCGGAAACACCATATATTTT	few	TRBJ1-3	TRBV7-9	TRBD1
CASSTPPQESYGYTF	TGTGCCAGTAGTACCCCCCCACAGGAGAGCTATGGCTACACCTTC	NA	TRBJ1-2	TRBV19	NA
CASSPDRARGYTF	TGTGCCAGCAGCCCGGACAGGGCCCGTGGCTACACCTTC	NA	TRBJ1-2	TRBV7-9	TRBD1
CATSDPARGPRGYTF	TGTGCCACCAGTGACCCCGCAAGGGGGCCGAGAGGCTACACCTTC	NA	TRBJ1-2	TRBV24-1	TRBD1
CASRKGAGGYTF	TGTGCCAGCAGAAAGGGGGCGGGAGGCTACACCTTC	NA	TRBJ1-2	TRBV9	TRBD1
CASKGQGARYGYTF	TGTGCCAGCAAGGGACAGGGGGCACGGTATGGCTACACCTTC	NA	TRBJ1-2	TRBV6-6	TRBD1